This is a list of T cell receptor beta chains from one sample in a study of blood T cell repertoires in COVID-19. Measured with immunoSEQ multiplex PCR; TCRdb has only the in-frame clones, and not every one. The table has about 320,000 clones, 88% seen once. Sequencing was done on a sample of PBMCs or T cells enriched from blood (not recorded which). These receptors all stem from a man aged 25-40 years who had recovered from COVID-19. Each CDR3 is given with its conserved first and last residue. The D gene is left open where the match is weak. Clone size is given for some rows only: seen once, a few or many times, or a class if the clone is expanded.

D gene,J gene,V gene,CDR3 length,clone size,CDR3 DNA,CDR3 protein
-,TRBJ2-1,TRBV3-1/TRBV3-2,17,-,TGTGCCAGCAGCCAAGAAACACTACCGCTGTCCTACAATGAGCAGTTCTTC,CASSQETLPLSYNEQFF
-,TRBJ2-7,TRBV7-9,16,-,TGTGCCAGCAGCTTAGTCTTGGGACAAGTAACGGGAGAGCAGTACTTC,CASSLVLGQVTGEQYF
-,TRBJ2-1,TRBV28,15,-,TGTGCCAGCAGTTTAGGGCCAGGGGAGAAGGGCGAGCAGTTCTTC,CASSLGPGEKGEQFF
-,TRBJ2-2,TRBV19,15,-,TGTGCCAGTAGCTCGGACTCCCGAAACACCGGGGAGCTGTTTTTT,CASSSDSRNTGELFF
-,TRBJ2-7,TRBV10-2,13,once,TGCGCCAGCAGTGAGCCCACAACGGGGGAGCAGTACTTC,CASSEPTTGEQYF
TRBD2,TRBJ2-3,TRBV19,19,once,TGTGCCAGTAGTATAGAGCCTCCTTTTTGGCGGGGGGGCACAGATACGCAGTATTTT,CASSIEPPFWRGGTDTQYF
-,TRBJ2-3,TRBV20-1,17,-,TGCAGTGCTAGTTTATCTCCCTCCGAGGCGATGAGGGATACGCAGTATTTT,CSASLSPSEAMRDTQYF
TRBD1,TRBJ1-2,TRBV18,15,-,TGTGCCAGCTCACCCAACCGGGACAGGATCTATGGCTACACCTTC,CASSPNRDRIYGYTF
-,TRBJ1-2,TRBV28,13,-,TGTGCCAGCAGTGCACAGGGTAGGTCTGGCTACACCTTC,CASSAQGRSGYTF
-,TRBJ1-2,TRBV29-1,14,-,TGCAGCGTTGAAGGGCAGGGCGGCACCTATGGCTACACCTTC,CSVEGQGGTYGYTF
-,TRBJ2-4,TRBV19,16,-,TGTGCCAGTAAAGGTGCGGGGGCGGAGGCCAAAAACATTCAGTACTTC,CASKGAGAEAKNIQYF
-,TRBJ1-2,TRBV16,14,few,TGTGCCAGCAGCCAAGAACACAGGGACTATGGCTACACCTTC,CASSQEHRDYGYTF